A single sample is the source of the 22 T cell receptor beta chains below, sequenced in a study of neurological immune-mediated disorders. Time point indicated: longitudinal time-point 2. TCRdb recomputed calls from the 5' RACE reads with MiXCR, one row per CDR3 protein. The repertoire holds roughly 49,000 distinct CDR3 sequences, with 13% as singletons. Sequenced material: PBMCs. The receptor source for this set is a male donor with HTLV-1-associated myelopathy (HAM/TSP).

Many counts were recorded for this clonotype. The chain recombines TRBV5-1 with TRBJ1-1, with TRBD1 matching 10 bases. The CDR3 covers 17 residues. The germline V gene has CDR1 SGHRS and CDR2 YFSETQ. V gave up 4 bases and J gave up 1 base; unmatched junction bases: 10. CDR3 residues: CASSRLDRGLANTEAFF. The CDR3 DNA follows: TGCGCCAGCAGCCGACTTGACAGGGGGCTTGCGAACACTGAAGCTTTCTTT.

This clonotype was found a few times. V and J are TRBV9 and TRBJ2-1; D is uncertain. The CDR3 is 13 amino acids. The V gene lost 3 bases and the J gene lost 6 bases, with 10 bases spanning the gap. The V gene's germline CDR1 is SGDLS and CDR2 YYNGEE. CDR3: CASSAGVANEQFF. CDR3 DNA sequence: TGTGCCAGCAGCGCTGGGGTAGCCAATGAGCAGTTCTTC.

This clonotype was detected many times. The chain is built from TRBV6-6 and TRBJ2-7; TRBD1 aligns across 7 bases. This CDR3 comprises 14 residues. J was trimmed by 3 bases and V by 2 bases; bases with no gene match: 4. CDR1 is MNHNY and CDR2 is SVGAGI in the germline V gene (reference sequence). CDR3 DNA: TGTGCCAGCAGTTACCCCGACAGGGTCTACGAGCAGTACTTC. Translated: CASSYPDRVYEQYF.

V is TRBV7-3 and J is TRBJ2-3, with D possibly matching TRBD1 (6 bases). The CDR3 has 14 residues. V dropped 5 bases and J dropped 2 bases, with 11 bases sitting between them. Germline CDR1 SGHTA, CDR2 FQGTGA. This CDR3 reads CASSHRDLTDTQYF. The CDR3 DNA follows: TGTGCCAGCAGCCACAGGGATCTCACAGATACGCAGTATTTT.

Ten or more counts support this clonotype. The CDR3, as DNA: TGTGCCAGCACCGGGACAGGGGGCAACACCATATATTTT. This encodes CASTGTGGNTIYF. V usage is TRBV3-1 and J usage is TRBJ1-3, with TRBD1 identical over 12 bases. The CDR3 loop spans 13 amino acids. J gave up 7 bases and V 7 bases, and 2 bases lay outside the gene matches. CDR1 is LGHDT, CDR2 YNNKEL, per germline (reference sequence). Based on the CDR3 plus reference TRBV3-1 and TRBJ1-3, the full variable domain is DTAVSQTPKYLVTQMGNDKSIKCEQNLGHDTMYWYKQDSKKFLKIMFSYNNKELIINETVPNRFSPKSPDKAHLNLHINSLELGDSAVYFCASTGTGGNTIYFGEGSWLTVV.

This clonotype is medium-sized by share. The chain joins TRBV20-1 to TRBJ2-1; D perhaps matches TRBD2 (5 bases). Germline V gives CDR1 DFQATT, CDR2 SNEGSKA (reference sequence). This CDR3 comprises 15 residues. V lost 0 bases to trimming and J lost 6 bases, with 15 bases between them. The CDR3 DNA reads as TGCAGTGCTAGAGATGGTGGACTTATCGGCAATGAGCAGTTCTTC. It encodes CSARDGGLIGNEQFF.

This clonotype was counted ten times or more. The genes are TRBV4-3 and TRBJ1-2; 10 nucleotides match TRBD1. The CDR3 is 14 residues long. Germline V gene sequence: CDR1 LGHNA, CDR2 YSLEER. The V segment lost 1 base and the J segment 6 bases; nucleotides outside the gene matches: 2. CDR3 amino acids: CASSQGDRGNGYTF. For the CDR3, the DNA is TGCGCCAGCAGCCAAGGGGACAGGGGAAATGGCTACACCTTC.

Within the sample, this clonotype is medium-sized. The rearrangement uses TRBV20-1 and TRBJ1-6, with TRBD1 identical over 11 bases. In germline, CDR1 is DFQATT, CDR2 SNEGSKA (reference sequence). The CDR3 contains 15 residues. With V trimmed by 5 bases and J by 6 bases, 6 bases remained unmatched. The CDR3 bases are TGCAGTGCTGAGATTGGGACAGGGGGTAATTCACCCCTCCACTTT. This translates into CSAEIGTGGNSPLHF.

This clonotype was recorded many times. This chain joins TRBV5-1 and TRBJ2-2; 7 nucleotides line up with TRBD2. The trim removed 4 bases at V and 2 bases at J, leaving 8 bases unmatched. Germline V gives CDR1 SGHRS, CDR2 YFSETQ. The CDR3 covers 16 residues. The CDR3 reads CASSTHGGRNTGELFF. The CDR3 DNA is TGCGCCAGCAGCACCCACGGGGGGAGAAACACCGGGGAGCTGTTTTTT.

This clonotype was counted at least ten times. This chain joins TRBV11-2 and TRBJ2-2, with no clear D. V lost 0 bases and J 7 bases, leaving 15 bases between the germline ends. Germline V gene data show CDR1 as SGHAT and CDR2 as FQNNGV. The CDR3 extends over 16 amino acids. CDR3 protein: CASSLDRWGSGGELFF. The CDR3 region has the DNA TGTGCCAGCAGCTTAGATCGGTGGGGAAGTGGCGGGGAGCTGTTTTTT.

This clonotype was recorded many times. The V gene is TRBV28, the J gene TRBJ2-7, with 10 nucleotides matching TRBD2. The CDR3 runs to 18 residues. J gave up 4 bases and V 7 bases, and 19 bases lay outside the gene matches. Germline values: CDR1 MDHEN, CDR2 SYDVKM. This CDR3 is CASTSSGLAGAVEYEQYF. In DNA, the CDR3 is TGTGCCAGCACCTCGAGCGGGCTAGCGGGGGCAGTTGAATACGAGCAGTACTTC.

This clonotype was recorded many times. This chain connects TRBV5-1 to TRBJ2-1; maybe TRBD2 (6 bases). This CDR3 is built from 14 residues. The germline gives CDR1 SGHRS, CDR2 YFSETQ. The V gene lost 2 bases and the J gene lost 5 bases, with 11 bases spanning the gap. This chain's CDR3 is CASSLGGVNNEQFF. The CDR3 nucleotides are TGCGCCAGCAGCTTAGGCGGGGTTAACAATGAGCAGTTCTTC.

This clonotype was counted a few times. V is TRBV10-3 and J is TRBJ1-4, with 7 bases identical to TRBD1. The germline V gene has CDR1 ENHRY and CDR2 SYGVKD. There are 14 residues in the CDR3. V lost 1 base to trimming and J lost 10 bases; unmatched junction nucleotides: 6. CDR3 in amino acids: CAISEWTGEGKLFF. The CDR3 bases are TGTGCCATCAGTGAGTGGACAGGCGAGGGAAAACTGTTTTTT.

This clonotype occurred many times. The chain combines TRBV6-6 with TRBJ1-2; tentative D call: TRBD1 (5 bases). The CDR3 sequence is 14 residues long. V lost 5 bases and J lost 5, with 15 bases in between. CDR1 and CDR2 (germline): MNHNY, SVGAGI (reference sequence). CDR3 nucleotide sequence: TGTGCCAGCAGTCCAGTTGGGGCGAAGTATGGCTACACCTTC. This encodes CASSPVGAKYGYTF.

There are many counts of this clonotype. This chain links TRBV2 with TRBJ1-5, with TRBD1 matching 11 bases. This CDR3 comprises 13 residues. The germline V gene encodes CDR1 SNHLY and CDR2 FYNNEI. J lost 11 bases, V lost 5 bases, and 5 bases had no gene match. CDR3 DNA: TGTGCCAGCAGTCCTGGGACAGGGGGAGCCCAGCATTTT. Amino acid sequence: CASSPGTGGAQHF. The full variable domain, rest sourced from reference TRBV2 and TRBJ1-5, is EPEVTQTPSHQVTQMGQEVILRCVPISNHLYFYWYRQILGQKVEFLVSFYNNEISEKSEIFDDQFSVERPDGSNFTLKIRSTKLEDSAMYFCASSPGTGGAQHFGDGTRLSIL.

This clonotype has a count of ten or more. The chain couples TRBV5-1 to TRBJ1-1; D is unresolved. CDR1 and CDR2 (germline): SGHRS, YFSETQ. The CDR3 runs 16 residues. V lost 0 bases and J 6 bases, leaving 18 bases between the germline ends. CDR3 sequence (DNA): TGCGCCAGCAGCTTGGCCAACTGGGTCCGGGTTTCTGAAGCTTTCTTT. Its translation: CASSLANWVRVSEAFF.

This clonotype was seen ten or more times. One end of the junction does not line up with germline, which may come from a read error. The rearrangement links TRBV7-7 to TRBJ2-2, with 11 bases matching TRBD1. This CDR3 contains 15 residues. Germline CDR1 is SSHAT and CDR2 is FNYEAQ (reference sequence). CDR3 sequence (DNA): TGTGCTAGCAGCCCACCGGGACAGGGGGCCGGGGAGCTGTTTTTT. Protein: CASSPPGQGAGELFF.

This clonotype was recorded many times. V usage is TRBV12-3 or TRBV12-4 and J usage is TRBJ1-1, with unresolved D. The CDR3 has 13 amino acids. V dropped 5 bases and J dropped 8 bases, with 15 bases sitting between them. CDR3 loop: CASSPARHREAFF. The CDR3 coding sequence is TGTGCCAGCAGTCCTGCCCGACACAGAGAAGCTTTCTTT.

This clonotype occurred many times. Here the CDR3 reads CASSLGDRENYGYTF. CDR3 sequence (DNA): TGCGCCAGCAGCTTGGGGGACAGGGAGAACTATGGCTACACCTTC. The chain combines TRBV5-1 with TRBJ1-2, with TRBD1 identical over 9 bases. This CDR3 is 15 amino acids long. The J segment lost 2 bases and the V segment lost 0 bases, leaving 2 bases of the junction unmatched. From germline, CDR1 is SGHRS and CDR2 YFSETQ.

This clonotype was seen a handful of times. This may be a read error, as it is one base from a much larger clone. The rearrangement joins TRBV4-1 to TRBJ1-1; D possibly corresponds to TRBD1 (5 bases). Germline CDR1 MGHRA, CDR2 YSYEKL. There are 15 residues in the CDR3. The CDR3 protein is CASGRGFRADTETFF. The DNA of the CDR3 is TGCGCCAGCGGTCGGGGTTTCAGGGCCGACACTGAAACTTTCTTT.

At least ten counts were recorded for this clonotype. The CDR3 is CASSGSTDTQYF. The CDR3 DNA sequence: TGTGCCAGCAGCGGGAGCACAGATACGCAGTATTTT. J is TRBJ2-3 and V is TRBV7-2; D remains unclear. The germline gives CDR1 SGHTA, CDR2 FQGNSA. This CDR3 is 12 amino acids long. The V end was cut by 5 bases, the J end by 0 bases, with 3 bases between.

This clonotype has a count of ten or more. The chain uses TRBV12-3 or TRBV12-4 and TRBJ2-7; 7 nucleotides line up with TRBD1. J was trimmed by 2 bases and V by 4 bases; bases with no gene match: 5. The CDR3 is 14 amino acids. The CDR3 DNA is TGTGCCAGCAGTTGGGGACAGATACCCTACGAGCAGTACTTC. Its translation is CASSWGQIPYEQYF.